Listed below are T cell receptor beta chains from one sample, sequenced in a study of T cell responses to AZD1222 COVID-19 vaccine. This table comes from immunoSEQ multiplex PCR, and its TCRdb copy is limited to in-frame clones, with some not included. The sample lists some 120,000 clones; 88% were seen once. The sequencing used peripheral blood, collected on day 0 of AZD1222 vaccination. The source of these receptors is an adult in good health. Both conserved end residues are part of each CDR3. Fields, in order: CDR3 DNA, CDR3 protein, V gene, D gene, clone size, J gene. D genes are given only for firm matches. Rows may omit the clone size; those that give it use once, few, many or a size class.

TGTGCCAGTAGTATCCGGGGTTTAGACTATGGCTACACCTTC CASSIRGLDYGYTF TRBV19 - - TRBJ1-2
TGTGCCAGCAGTCCGGGGGGGACAGGGTCCTACGAGCAGTACTTC CASSPGGTGSYEQYF TRBV7-3 - - TRBJ2-7
TGTGCCAGCAGCTCCATCGAGACAGGGCATGAAAAACTGTTTTTT CASSSIETGHEKLFF TRBV7-2 TRBD1 - TRBJ1-4
TGTGCCAGTAGGATCACAGGGGTCGGCTACACCTTC CASRITGVGYTF TRBV19 TRBD1 - TRBJ1-2
TGTGCCAGCAGTGGGGGACACTTCCAAGAGACCCAGTACTTC CASSGGHFQETQYF TRBV6-2/TRBV6-3 - - TRBJ2-5
TGCGCCAGCAGCTTGGGTCAGATCTCTGGAAACACCATATATTTT CASSLGQISGNTIYF TRBV5-1 - - TRBJ1-3
TGTGCCAGCAGTTCCACTAGCGGGGGCCGCAACAATGAGCAGTTCTTC CASSSTSGGRNNEQFF TRBV27 TRBD2 - TRBJ2-1
TGCGCCAGCAGCCAAGTAGGGGACTATAGCAATCAGCCCCAGCATTTT CASSQVGDYSNQPQHF TRBV4-1 - few TRBJ1-5
TGTGCCAGCTCACGTGGAGCGGAGGGAACTGAAGCTTTCTTT CASSRGAEGTEAFF TRBV18 - - TRBJ1-1
TGTGCCAGCAGTCCTCTGAGTAGAACTAATGAAAAACTGTTTTTT CASSPLSRTNEKLFF TRBV6-5 - - TRBJ1-4
TGTGCCAGCAGCTTAGGGACAGGGGGCGGTGGAAACACCATATATTTT CASSLGTGGGGNTIYF TRBV7-2 TRBD1 - TRBJ1-3
TGTGCCAGCAGCTTAGGGGGCCCGGGACAGGGATTTGGCTACACCTTC CASSLGGPGQGFGYTF TRBV7-2 TRBD1 - TRBJ1-2
TGTGCCAGCAGCTTAGAAGGGAGTAGGTCCTATAATTCACCCCTCCACTTT CASSLEGSRSYNSPLHF TRBV7-2 - - TRBJ1-6
TGTGCCGGGACTAGCGGGAGCACAGATACGCAGTATTTT CAGTSGSTDTQYF TRBV6-5 TRBD2 - TRBJ2-3
TGTGCCCTAGGCCTAAAGGGTCTAGGTGAAAAACTGTTTTTT CALGLKGLGEKLFF TRBV30 - few TRBJ1-4
TGTGCCAGCAGTTACGGACAGGGGAAGGGCAATGAGCAGTTCTTC CASSYGQGKGNEQFF TRBV6-5 TRBD1 once TRBJ2-1
TGTGCCTGGAGTGTGGGACTAGCGGTTTACAATGAGCAGTTCTTC CAWSVGLAVYNEQFF TRBV30 TRBD2 - TRBJ2-1
TGTGCCAGCAGTTACTCGAAGGGCGGGGAGCTGTTTTTT CASSYSKGGELFF TRBV6-2/TRBV6-3 - - TRBJ2-2
TGCGCCAGCAGCTTGGTGCGGGGTTCCACAGATACGCAGTATTTT CASSLVRGSTDTQYF TRBV5-1 - once TRBJ2-3
TGCGCCAGCAGGGGAATGAACACTGAAGCTTTCTTT CASRGMNTEAFF TRBV10-2 - - TRBJ1-1
TGCGCCAGCAGCTCGGGACAGTGGAACACTGAAGCTTTCTTT CASSSGQWNTEAFF TRBV5-1 TRBD1 - TRBJ1-1
TGTGCCAGCAGTGCCATCGACAGACCCCCACTGAACACTGAAGCTTTCTTT CASSAIDRPPLNTEAFF TRBV6-2/TRBV6-3 - - TRBJ1-1
TGCAGCGTTGTGATCTCTGGAAACACCATATATTTT CSVVISGNTIYF TRBV29-1 - - TRBJ1-3
TGTGCCAGCAGTTCAGTACAGGGGGCAGCCAAAAACATTCAGTACTTC CASSSVQGAAKNIQYF TRBV6-5 TRBD1 - TRBJ2-4
TGTGCCAGCAGCTGGACAGCGAACACCGGGGAGCTGTTTTTT CASSWTANTGELFF TRBV7-8 - once TRBJ2-2
TGTGCCAGCAGTGCCAACAGGAATGGCTACACCTTC CASSANRNGYTF TRBV28 - - TRBJ1-2
TGTGCCAGCAGCGTAGGCAGGGTATCTAACTATGGCTACACCTTC CASSVGRVSNYGYTF TRBV9 - - TRBJ1-2
TGCGCCAGCAGCCAAGATCTCGTTAGAATTTCCTACAATGAGCAGTTCTTC CASSQDLVRISYNEQFF TRBV4-1 - once TRBJ2-1